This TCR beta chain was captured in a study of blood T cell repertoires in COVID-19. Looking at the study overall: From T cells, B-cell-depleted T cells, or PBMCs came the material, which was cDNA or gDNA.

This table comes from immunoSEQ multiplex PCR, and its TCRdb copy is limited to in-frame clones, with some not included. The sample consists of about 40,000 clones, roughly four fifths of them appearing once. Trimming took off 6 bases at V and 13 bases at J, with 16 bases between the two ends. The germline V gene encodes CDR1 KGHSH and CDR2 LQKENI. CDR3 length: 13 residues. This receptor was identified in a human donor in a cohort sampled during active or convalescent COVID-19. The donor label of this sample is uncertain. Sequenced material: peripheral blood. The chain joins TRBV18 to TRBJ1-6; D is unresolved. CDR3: CASSTGGAVPLHF. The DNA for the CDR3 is TGTGCCAGCTCCACGGGAGGAGCCGTCCCCCTCCACTTT.